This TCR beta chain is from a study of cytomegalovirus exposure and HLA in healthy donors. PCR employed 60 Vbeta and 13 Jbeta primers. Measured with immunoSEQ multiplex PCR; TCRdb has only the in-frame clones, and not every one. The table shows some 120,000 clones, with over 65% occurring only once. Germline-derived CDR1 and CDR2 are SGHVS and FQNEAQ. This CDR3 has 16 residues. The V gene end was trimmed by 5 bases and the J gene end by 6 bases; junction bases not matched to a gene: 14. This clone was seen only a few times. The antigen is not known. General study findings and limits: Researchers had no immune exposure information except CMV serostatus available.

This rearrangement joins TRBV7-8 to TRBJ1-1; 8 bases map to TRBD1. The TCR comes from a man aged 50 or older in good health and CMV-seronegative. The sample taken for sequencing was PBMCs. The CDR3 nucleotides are TGTGCCAGCAGCCCGCAGAAGACATTACAGGGGGCTGAAGCTTTCTTT. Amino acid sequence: CASSPQKTLQGAEAFF.